One and the same sample provided the 14 T cell receptor beta chains below, sequenced in a study of graft-versus-host responses after intestinal transplantation. Antigen specificity for these receptors is unknown. Here immunoSEQ multiplex PCR was the method, and the copy in TCRdb shows in-frame clones only, minus some. This table has fewer than 85,000 clones, under 90% appearing once. Sequences were derived from unstimulated CD4+ T cells sorted from spleen or lymph node cells, sampled before transplant. These TCRs come from a human donor who was the organ donor for an intestinal transplant.

The chain is built from TRBV6-5 and TRBJ2-7; the D gene is possibly TRBD1 (5 bases). CDR3 length: 14 residues. Germline V CDR1 and CDR2: MNHEY, SVGAGI. The V end was cut by 5 bases, the J end by 3 bases, with 14 bases between. CDR3: CASSIRQKLYEQYV. CDR3 in DNA: TGTGCCAGCAGTATAAGACAGAAACTCTACGAGCAGTACGTC.

The chain couples TRBV6-5 to TRBJ1-2; no reliable D call. CDR1 MNHEY and CDR2 SVGAGI come from the germline V gene. V shed 6 bases and J shed 7 bases, with 15 bases lying between them. The CDR3 length is 13 residues. The CDR3 nucleotides read TGTGCCAGCAGCCCCGGCTTAAGGAGTGGCTACACCTTC. It translates to CASSPGLRSGYTF.

The rearrangement links TRBV4-1 to TRBJ2-7, with 11 bases identical to TRBD2. Germline loops: CDR1 MGHRA, CDR2 YSYEKL. The trim removed 0 bases at V and 6 bases at J, leaving 4 bases unmatched. The CDR3 runs to 15 residues. The CDR3 here is CASSQEIAGGREQYV. The CDR3 bases are TGCGCCAGCAGCCAAGAAATAGCGGGGGGGCGCGAGCAGTACGTC.

The chain combines TRBV11-3 with TRBJ2-1, with D possibly TRBD2 on 5 matching bases. V lost 5 bases, J lost 8 bases, and 10 bases lay in between. From germline, CDR1 is SGHNT and CDR2 YENEEA. The CDR3 is 12 residues long. CDR3 residues: CASSLVRDEQFF. The CDR3 region has the DNA TGTGCCAGCAGCCTAGTGAGGGATGAGCAGTTCTTC. Using reference TRBV11-3 and TRBJ2-1 for the parts outside the CDR3, the full variable domain is EAGVVQSPRYKIIEKKQPVAFWCNPISGHNTLYWYLQNLGQGPELLIRYENEEAVDDSQLPKDRFSAERLKGVDSTLKIQPAELGDSAVYLCASSLVRDEQFFGPGTRLTVL.

This chain uses TRBV28 with TRBJ1-6; a weak D match, TRBD1 (5 bases). The V end lost 5 bases, the J end lost 5 bases, and 13 bases lay between the germline ends. This CDR3 has 15 amino acids. Germline V gene lookup returns CDR1 MDHEN and CDR2 SYDVKM. The CDR3 region has the DNA TGTGCCAGCAGTATCCTCCGGGGGAATAATTCACCCCTCCACTTT. Translating it yields CASSILRGNNSPLHF.

This clone was seen more than once but under ten times. This chain joins TRBV19 and TRBJ1-4; 9 bases fit TRBD1. This CDR3 has 17 residues. Germline V gene sequence: CDR1 LNHDA, CDR2 SQIVND (reference sequence). J lost 0 bases, V lost 3 bases, and 5 bases had no gene match. The CDR3: CASSMGQGEATNEKLFF. The CDR3 DNA follows: TGTGCCAGTAGTATGGGACAGGGTGAGGCAACTAATGAAAAACTGTTTTTT.

The V and J genes are TRBV6-1 and TRBJ2-7; no definite D call. Trimming stripped 1 base from V and 7 bases from J, with 5 bases between. This CDR3 comprises 11 residues. Germline V gives CDR1 MNHNS, CDR2 SASEGT. CDR3 sequence (DNA): TGTGCCAGCAGTGAAGTCTGGGAGCAGTACGTC. It codes for CASSEVWEQYV.

The rearrangement joins TRBV28 to TRBJ2-1; TRBD1 matches at 12 bases. CDR1 and CDR2 from the germline V gene are MDHEN and SYDVKM. J gave up 10 bases and V 5 bases, and 9 bases lay outside the gene matches. The CDR3 consists of 15 residues. DNA for the CDR3: TGTGCCAGCAGTATCCCGGGACAGGGGGCAAACGAGCAGTTCTTC. It translates to CASSIPGQGANEQFF. Filled out from reference TRBV28 and TRBJ2-1, the complete variable domain reads DVKVTQSSRYLVKRTGEKVFLECVQDMDHENMFWYRQDPGLGLRLIYFSYDVKMKEKGDIPEGYSVSREKKERFSLILESASTNQTSMYLCASSIPGQGANEQFFGPGTRLTVL.

The V call is TRBV27, the J call TRBJ1-5; tentative D call: TRBD1 (5 bases). This CDR3 contains 16 residues. Germline CDR1 MNHEY, CDR2 SMNVEV (reference sequence). V was trimmed by 3 bases and J by 4 bases, leaving 16 bases between them. The CDR3 sequence is CASSLFWQGGNQPQHF. Written as DNA, the CDR3 is TGTGCCAGCAGTTTGTTTTGGCAGGGTGGAAATCAGCCCCAGCATTTT.

This sequence joins TRBV19 and TRBJ2-3; the match to TRBD2 covers 7 bases. CDR3 length: 17 residues. The germline V gene encodes CDR1 LNHDA and CDR2 SQIVND (reference sequence). Trimming at V came to 2 bases and at J to 1 base, leaving 9 bases not matched to a gene. CDR3 amino acids: CASSILRGSGGTDTQYF. As DNA, the CDR3 is TGTGCCAGTAGTATATTACGAGGGAGCGGGGGCACAGATACGCAGTATTTT.

The chain has TRBV2 and TRBJ2-1, with TRBD2 matching 10 bases. This CDR3 comprises 15 residues. CDR1 SNHLY and CDR2 FYNNEI come from the germline V gene. J gave up 3 bases and V 6 bases, and 5 bases lay outside the gene matches. DNA of the CDR3: TGTGCCAGCAGAACTACTAGCGGGGTCTACAATGAGCAGTTCTTC. This sequence encodes CASRTTSGVYNEQFF.

The V gene is TRBV18, the J gene TRBJ1-1; TRBD1 matches at 8 bases. The CDR3 is made up of 16 amino acids. Per germline, CDR1 KGHSH and CDR2 LQKENI. The J segment lost 5 bases and the V segment lost 3 bases, leaving 11 bases of the junction unmatched. The DNA of the CDR3 is TGTGCCAGCTCACCTCTCCGGACAGGGTGGGATACTGAAGCTTTCTTT. The encoded protein is CASSPLRTGWDTEAFF.

This clone appeared once. This chain links TRBV7-6 with TRBJ2-3, with 9 bases fitting TRBD1. The CDR3 totals 15 residues. The junction had 6 bases not matched to a gene; V was cut back by 3 bases and J by 5 bases. Germline CDR1 reads SGHVS; CDR2 reads FNYEAQ. The CDR3 nucleotides read TGTGCCAGCAGCTTCGGGACAGGGATTATAGATACGCAGTATTTT. This encodes CASSFGTGIIDTQYF. Full variable domain (outside the CDR3, taken from reference TRBV7-6 and TRBJ2-3): GAGVSQSPRYKVTKRGQDVALRCDPISGHVSLYWYRQALGQGPEFLTYFNYEAQQDKSGLPNDRFSAERPEGSISTLTIQRTEQRDSAMYRCASSFGTGIIDTQYFGPGTRLTVL.

The chain has TRBV13 and TRBJ1-1; a weak D match, TRBD1 (5 bases). CDR1 is PRHDT, CDR2 FYEKMQ, per germline (reference sequence). The CDR3 is made up of 14 amino acids. Between the trimmed V and J ends, which lost 1 base and 5 bases, there was a span of 11 bases. Here the CDR3 DNA reads TGTGCCAGCAGCTTAGTTCAGGGTGGGACTGAAGCTTTCTTT. This encodes CASSLVQGGTEAFF.